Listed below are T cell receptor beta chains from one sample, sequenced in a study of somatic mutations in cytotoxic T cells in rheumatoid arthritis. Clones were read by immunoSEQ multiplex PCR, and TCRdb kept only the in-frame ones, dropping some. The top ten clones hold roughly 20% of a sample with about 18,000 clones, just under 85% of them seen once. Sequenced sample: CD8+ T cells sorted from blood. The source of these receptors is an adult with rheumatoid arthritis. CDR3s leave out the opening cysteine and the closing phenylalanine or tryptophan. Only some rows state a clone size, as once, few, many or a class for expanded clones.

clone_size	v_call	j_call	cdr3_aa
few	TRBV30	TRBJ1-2	AWTHETEYNYGYT
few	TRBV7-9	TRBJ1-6	ASSLQGRTLSPLH
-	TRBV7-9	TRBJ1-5	ASSESRYGSNQPQH
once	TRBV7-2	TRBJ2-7	ASSLSEVYEQY
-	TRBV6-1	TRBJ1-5	ASSEKTSGGEPQH
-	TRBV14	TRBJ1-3	ASSRIDGGNTIY
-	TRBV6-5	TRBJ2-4	ASSYSNSWENIQY
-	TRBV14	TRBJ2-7	ASSQGFSGFHEQY
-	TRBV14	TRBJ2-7	ASSQETSGLYFYEQY
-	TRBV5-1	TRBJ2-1	ASSRGQRVSYNEQF
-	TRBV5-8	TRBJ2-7	ASSLVAGYEQY
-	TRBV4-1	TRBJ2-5	ASSQDLAGVQETQY
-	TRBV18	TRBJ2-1	ASSSTSGSLGEQF
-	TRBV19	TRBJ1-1	ASTPWQNTEAF
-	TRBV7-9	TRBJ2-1	ASSFSGGAYNEQF
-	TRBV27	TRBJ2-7	ASSSYRGPYEQY
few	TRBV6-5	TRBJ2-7	ASSSGQGYEQY
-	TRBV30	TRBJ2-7	AWSLSGGWQY
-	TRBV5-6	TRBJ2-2	ASSLVVTGELF
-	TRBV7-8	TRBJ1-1	ASSQRTASVTEAF
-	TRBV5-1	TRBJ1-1	ASSLTVNTEAF
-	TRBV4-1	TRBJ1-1	ASSQAGTGGMVAF
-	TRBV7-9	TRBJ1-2	ASTNLRDISNYGYT
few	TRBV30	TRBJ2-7	AWSVGQGAGEQY
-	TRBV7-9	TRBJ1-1	ASSLATLQGARAEAF
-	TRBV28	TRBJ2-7	ASSVDSALDEQY
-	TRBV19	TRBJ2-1	ASTPVGASLHNEQF
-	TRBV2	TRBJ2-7	ASNLRPTGDHYEQY
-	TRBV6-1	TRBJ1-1	ASSEVPPATEAF
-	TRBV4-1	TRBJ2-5	ASGPRGLAETQY
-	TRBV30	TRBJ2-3	AWNVAGTSGADTQY
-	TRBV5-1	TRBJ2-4	ASSLDLAGGAVGKNIQY
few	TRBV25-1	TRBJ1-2	ASSDTGVGYGYT
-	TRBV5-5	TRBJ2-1	ASSLGTAYNEQF
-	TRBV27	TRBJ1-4	ASSSLPGQGNEKLF
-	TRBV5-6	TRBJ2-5	ASSLVGGRETQY
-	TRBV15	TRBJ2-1	ATSRDTTYNEQF
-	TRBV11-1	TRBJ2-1	ASSYSGGGSYNEQF
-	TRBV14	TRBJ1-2	ASSQGLGPIVYGYT
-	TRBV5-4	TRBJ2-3	ASSFFGLSSTDTQY
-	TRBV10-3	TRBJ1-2	AISEAVGSPPGYT
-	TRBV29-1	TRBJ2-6	SVRIPGQGGSGANVLT
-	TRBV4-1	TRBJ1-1	ASSPHISTEAF
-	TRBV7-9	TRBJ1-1	ASSFGNTEAF